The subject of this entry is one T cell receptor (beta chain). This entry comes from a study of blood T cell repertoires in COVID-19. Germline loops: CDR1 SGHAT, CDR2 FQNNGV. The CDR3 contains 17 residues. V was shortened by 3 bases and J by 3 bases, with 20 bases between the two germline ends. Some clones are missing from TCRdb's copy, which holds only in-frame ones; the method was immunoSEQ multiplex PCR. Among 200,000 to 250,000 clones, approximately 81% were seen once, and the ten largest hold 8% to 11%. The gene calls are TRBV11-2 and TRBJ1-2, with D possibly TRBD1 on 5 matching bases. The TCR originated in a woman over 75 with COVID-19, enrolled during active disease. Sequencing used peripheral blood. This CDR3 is CASSFDIKTGRDYGYTF. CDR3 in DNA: TGTGCCAGCAGCTTCGATATTAAAACAGGCAGGGACTATGGCTACACCTTC.